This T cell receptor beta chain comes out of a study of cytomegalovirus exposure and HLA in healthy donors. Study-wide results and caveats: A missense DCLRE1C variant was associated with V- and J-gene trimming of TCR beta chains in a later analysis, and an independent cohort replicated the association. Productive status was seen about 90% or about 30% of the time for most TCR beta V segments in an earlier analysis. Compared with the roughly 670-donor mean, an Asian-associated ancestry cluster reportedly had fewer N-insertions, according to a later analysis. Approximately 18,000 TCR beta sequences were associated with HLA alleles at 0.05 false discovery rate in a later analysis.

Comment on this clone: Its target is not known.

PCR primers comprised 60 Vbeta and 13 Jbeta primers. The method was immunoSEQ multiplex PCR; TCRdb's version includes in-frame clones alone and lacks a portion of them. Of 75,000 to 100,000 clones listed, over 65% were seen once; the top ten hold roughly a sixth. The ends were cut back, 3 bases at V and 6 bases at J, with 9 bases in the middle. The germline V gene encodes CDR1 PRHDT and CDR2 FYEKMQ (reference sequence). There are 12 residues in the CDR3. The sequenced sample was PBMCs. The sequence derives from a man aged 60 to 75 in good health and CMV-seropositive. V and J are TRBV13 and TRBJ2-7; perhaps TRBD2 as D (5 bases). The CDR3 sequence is CASSFRGREQYF. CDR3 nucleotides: TGTGCCAGCAGCTTTCGGGGTCGCGAGCAGTACTTC.